These 4 T cell receptor beta chains were sequenced from one sample in a study of breast tumors, draining lymph nodes, adjacent tissues. Samples came from axillary lymph nodes draining the breast cancer. TCRdb re-called the multiplex PCR reads through MiXCR, storing one row per CDR3 protein. Of approximately 150,000 distinct CDR3 sequences listed, about 30% were seen once; the top ten hold 3% to 4.5%. Sequenced input: axillary lymph node tissue. These receptors all stem from a female donor with breast cancer. Some clones in this sample may be carry-over from other donors' samples.

This chain joins TRBV6-2 or TRBV6-3 and TRBJ2-6; D not resolved. Trimming stripped 6 bases from V and 12 bases from J, with 18 bases between. Germline values: CDR1 MNHEY, CDR2 SVGEGT. The CDR3 loop spans 14 amino acids. CDR3 sequence (DNA): TGTGCCAGCAGACCCATCGTCGGGCCCAGCGTCCTGACTTTC. Amino acids: CASRPIVGPSVLTF.

This clonotype occurred many times. The V call is TRBV6-5, the J call TRBJ1-2; D gene ambiguous. Germline CDR1 is MNHEY and CDR2 is SVGAGI. The V gene lost 2 bases and the J gene lost 7 bases, with 11 bases spanning the gap. The CDR3 spans 13 residues. The CDR3 reads CASSYDLSGGYTF. As DNA, the CDR3 is TGTGCCAGCAGTTACGATCTATCCGGTGGCTACACCTTC.

This clonotype occurred many times. The chain carries TRBV20-1 and TRBJ2-7; 9 nucleotides agree with TRBD1. The ends lost 4 bases at V and 7 bases at J; junction bases unmatched: 8. This CDR3 contains 13 residues. Germline lookup yields CDR1 DFQATT and CDR2 SNEGSKA (reference sequence). The CDR3 protein is CSAITGTGKEQYF. As DNA, the CDR3 is TGCAGTGCTATAACCGGGACAGGGAAGGAGCAGTACTTC.

This clonotype was seen at least ten times. CDR3 protein: CASSRPGGPTDTQYF. The CDR3, as DNA: TGTGCCAGCAGCCGCCCGGGCGGACCCACAGATACGCAGTATTTT. This chain uses TRBV7-9 with TRBJ2-3; D gene unclear. Trimming left V 5 bases short and J 2 bases short, with 14 bases between. This CDR3 comprises 15 residues. Per germline, CDR1 SEHNR and CDR2 FQNEAQ (reference sequence).